The clone carrying this T cell receptor (beta chain) occurred a few times. These data belong to a study of early T cells in non-severe SARS-CoV-2 infection. V was shortened by 3 bases and J by 2 bases, with 13 bases between the two germline ends. This CDR3 has 15 amino acids. Germline V lookup: CDR1 LGHDT, CDR2 YNNKEL (reference sequence). TCRdb called the 5' RACE reads again in MiXCR, with one record for every CDR3 protein. The top ten hold about 7.8% of the sample, which has 80,000 or so distinct CDR3 sequences, about 6% seen once. V usage is TRBV3-1 and J usage is TRBJ2-5, with a weak D call TRBD1 (5 bases). The sample was whole blood. The sequence came from an adult who was a healthcare worker with PCR-confirmed SARS-CoV-2 infection or an uninfected control (not recorded which). The CDR3 DNA is TGTGCCAGCAGCCATACAGGCGTCACTCAAGAGACCCAGTACTTC. It codes for CASSHTGVTQETQYF.